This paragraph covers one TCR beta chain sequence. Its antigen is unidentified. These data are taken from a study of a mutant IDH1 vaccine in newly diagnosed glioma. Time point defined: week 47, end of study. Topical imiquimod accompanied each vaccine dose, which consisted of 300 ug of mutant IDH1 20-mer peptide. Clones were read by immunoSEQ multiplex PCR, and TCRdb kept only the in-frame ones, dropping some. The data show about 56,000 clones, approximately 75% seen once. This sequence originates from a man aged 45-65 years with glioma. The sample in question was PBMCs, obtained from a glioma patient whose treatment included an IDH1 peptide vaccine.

The DNA of the CDR3 is TGTGCCAGCAGCCAAGATCTTGGGGGGACAGGGAGGTACTATGGCTACACCTTC. It yields the protein CASSQDLGGTGRYYGYTF. The chain is built from TRBV4-2 and TRBJ1-2; TRBD1 agrees at 9 bases. The CDR3 sequence is 18 residues long. The J segment lost 3 bases and the V segment lost 0 bases, leaving 11 bases of the junction unmatched. CDR1 is LGHNA, CDR2 YNFKEQ, per germline.